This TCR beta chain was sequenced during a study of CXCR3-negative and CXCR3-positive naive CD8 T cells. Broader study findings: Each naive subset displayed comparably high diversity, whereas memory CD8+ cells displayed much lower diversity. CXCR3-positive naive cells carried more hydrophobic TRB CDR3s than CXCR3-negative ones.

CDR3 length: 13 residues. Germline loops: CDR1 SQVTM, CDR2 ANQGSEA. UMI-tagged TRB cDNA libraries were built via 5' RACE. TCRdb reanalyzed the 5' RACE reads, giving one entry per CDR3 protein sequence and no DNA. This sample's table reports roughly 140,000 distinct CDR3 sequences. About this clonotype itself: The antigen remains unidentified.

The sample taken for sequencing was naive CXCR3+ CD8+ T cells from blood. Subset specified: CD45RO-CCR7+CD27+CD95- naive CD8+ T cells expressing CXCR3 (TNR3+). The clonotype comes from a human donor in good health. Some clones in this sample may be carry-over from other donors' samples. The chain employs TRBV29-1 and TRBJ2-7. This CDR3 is CSVGLTDSYEQYF.